This T cell receptor (beta chain) was identified during a study of cytomegalovirus exposure and HLA in healthy donors. Study-level findings and limits: In a later analysis, most CMV-associated TCR beta chains appeared HLA-restricted.

In germline, CDR1 is SEHNR, CDR2 FQNEAQ (reference sequence). The CDR3 contains 15 residues. V was clipped by 10 bases and J by 8 bases; unmatched bases: 19. Points on this clone: Its target is not known.

The PCR ran on 60 Vbeta and 13 Jbeta primers. Data came from immunoSEQ multiplex PCR; TCRdb stores just in-frame clones and leaves some out. The sample consists of fewer than 200,000 clones, 60% to 80% of them appearing once. This sequence joins TRBV7-9 and TRBJ2-7; 8 positions agree with TRBD1. The clonotype originates from a woman aged 40-49 years in good health and CMV-seropositive. Sequencing used PBMCs. DNA for the CDR3: TGTGCCACGGCCAAATCGACAGGGGTGGGTCCTCAGCAGTACTTC. Its protein is CATAKSTGVGPQQYF.